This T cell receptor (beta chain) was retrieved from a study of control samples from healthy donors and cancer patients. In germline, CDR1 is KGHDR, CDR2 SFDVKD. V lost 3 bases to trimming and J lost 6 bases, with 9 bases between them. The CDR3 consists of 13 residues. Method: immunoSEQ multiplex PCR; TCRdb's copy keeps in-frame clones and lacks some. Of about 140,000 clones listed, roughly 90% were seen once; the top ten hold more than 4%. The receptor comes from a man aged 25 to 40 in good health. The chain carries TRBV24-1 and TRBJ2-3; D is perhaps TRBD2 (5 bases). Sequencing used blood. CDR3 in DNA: TGTGCCACCAGTGATCCTAGCTGGGATACGCAGTATTTT. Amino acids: CATSDPSWDTQYF.